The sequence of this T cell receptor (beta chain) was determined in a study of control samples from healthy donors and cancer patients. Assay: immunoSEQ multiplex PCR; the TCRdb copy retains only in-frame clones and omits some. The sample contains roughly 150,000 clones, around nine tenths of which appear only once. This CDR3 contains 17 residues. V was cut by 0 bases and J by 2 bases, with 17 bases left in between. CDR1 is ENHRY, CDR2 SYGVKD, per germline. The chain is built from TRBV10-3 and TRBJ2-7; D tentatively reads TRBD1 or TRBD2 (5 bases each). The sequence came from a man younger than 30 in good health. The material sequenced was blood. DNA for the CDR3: TGTGCCATCAGTGAGTCATCCTTTAGGGACGGAGCCTACGAGCAGTACTTC. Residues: CAISESSFRDGAYEQYF.